One sample yielded the 30 T cell receptor beta chains listed below, sequenced in a study of regulatory T cells in long-lasting Graves disease. The sample's time point: persistent/refractory GD, antithyroid drugs over 5 years with positive TRAb. RNA from PBMCs was the source of the TCR library. Arm-PCR of CDR3 regions and iRepertoire HTBI primers were the basis on which TCR beta libraries were built. TCRdb passed the multiplex PCR reads through MiXCR, listing each CDR3 protein once. Of a few hundred thousand distinct CDR3 sequences in the sample, around a fifth were seen once. The sample in question was peripheral blood mononuclear cells (PBMCs), obtained when the disease was refractory, from a patient treated with antithyroid drugs. The receptors derive from a female donor with Graves disease.

The rearrangement joins TRBV12-3 or TRBV12-4 to TRBJ2-3; 7 nucleotides align to TRBD1. The CDR3 sequence is 15 residues long. The J segment lost 3 bases and the V segment lost 1 base, leaving 4 bases of the junction unmatched. CDR3 sequence reads: CASSLGDSLTDTQYF. The CDR3 bases are TGTGCCAGCAGTTTAGGGGACAGCCTGACAGATACGCAGTATTTT.

A few counts support this clonotype. The CDR3 nucleotides are TGTGCCAGCAGTTCCCCCTTCACAGCGGGGAGTTCCTATGGGGCCAACGTCCTGACTTTC. Translated: CASSSPFTAGSSYGANVLTF. The rearrangement joins TRBV28 to TRBJ2-6, with 7 bases aligning to TRBD2. Germline V gives CDR1 MDHEN, CDR2 SYDVKM. The length of the CDR3 is 20 residues. V shed 4 bases, J shed 3 bases, and the junction held 18 bases outside the gene matches.

The rearrangement joins TRBV19 to TRBJ2-7, with D maybe TRBD1 (6 bases). This CDR3 comprises 15 residues. CDR1 is LNHDA and CDR2 is SQIVND in the germline V gene (reference sequence). Trimming took off 10 bases at V and 0 bases at J, with 19 bases between the two ends. Here the CDR3 DNA reads TGTGCCACCGCGCCCGGGCAGGGGAGCTCCTACGAGCAGTACTTC. Encoded protein: CATAPGQGSSYEQYF.

This clonotype was seen repeatedly, ten times or more. V and J are TRBV25-1 and TRBJ1-6, with D perhaps matching TRBD1 (5 bases). Trimming left V 2 bases short and J 5 bases short, with 13 bases between. The germline CDR1 and CDR2 sequences are MGHDK and SYGVNS. This CDR3 has 16 amino acids. The CDR3 DNA sequence: TGTGCCAGCAGTGAACCGGGGGAAGGAGATAATTCACCCCTCCACTTT. It translates to CASSEPGEGDNSPLHF.

In its sample, this clonotype was seen many times. The chain carries TRBV28 and TRBJ2-7, with D perhaps assigned TRBD1 or TRBD2 (5 bases each). This CDR3 comprises 15 residues. From germline, CDR1 is MDHEN and CDR2 SYDVKM. V dropped 2 bases and J dropped 2 bases, with 13 bases sitting between them. The CDR3 DNA follows: TGTGCCAGCAGTTTAGCCAGGGAGACCACCTACGAGCAGTACTTC. This encodes CASSLARETTYEQYF.

This clonotype was seen a few times. The chain has TRBV20-1 and TRBJ2-7; TRBD1 matches at 7 bases. Germline V CDR1 and CDR2: DFQATT, SNEGSKA (reference sequence). The CDR3 is 14 residues long. J was trimmed by 0 bases and V by 6 bases; bases with no gene match: 8. CDR3 sequence (DNA): TGCAGTGCCGACCGGGACAGCAGCTCCTACGAGCAGTACTTC. Protein product: CSADRDSSSYEQYF.

This clonotype was observed at least ten times. The chain has TRBV6-2 or TRBV6-3 and TRBJ1-5; D is uncertain. The germline V gene has CDR1 MNHEY and CDR2 SVGEGT. V was shortened by 0 bases and J by 0 bases, with 6 bases between the two germline ends. The CDR3 runs 15 residues. CDR3 sequence reads: CASSYSFYSNQPQHF. The CDR3 DNA follows: TGTGCCAGCAGTTACTCTTTTTATAGCAATCAGCCCCAGCATTTT.

This clonotype was picked up many times. The J gene is TRBJ2-1, the V gene TRBV6-1, with 7 bases identical to TRBD1. The CDR3 runs to 18 residues. V was pared by 1 base and J by 1 base, with 10 bases of the junction left unmatched. In germline, CDR1 is MNHNS, CDR2 SASEGT. Here the CDR3 DNA reads TGTGCCAGCAGTGAAGTTAAGCAGACAGGGCTGTCCTACAATGAGCAGTTCTTC. It translates to CASSEVKQTGLSYNEQFF.

This clonotype was detected many times. The chain has TRBV11-2 and TRBJ2-2; D could derive from TRBD1 or TRBD2 (7 bases each). Looked up from germline, CDR1 is SGHAT and CDR2 is FQNNGV. V shed 1 base and J shed 6 bases, with 15 bases lying between them. There are 16 residues in the CDR3. The CDR3: CASSLVGRTGPGELFF. CDR3 sequence (DNA): TGTGCCAGCAGCTTAGTCGGGAGGACAGGACCCGGGGAGCTGTTTTTT.

This clonotype has just a few counts. This chain's CDR3 is CASADSGSYEQYF. The DNA of the CDR3 is TGTGCCAGTGCGGACAGCGGATCTTACGAGCAGTACTTC. V usage is TRBV19 and J usage is TRBJ2-7, with D perhaps TRBD1 (6 bases). This CDR3 is 13 amino acids long. V was cut by 8 bases and J by 4 bases, with 15 bases left in between. CDR1 LNHDA and CDR2 SQIVND come from the germline V gene (reference sequence).

This chain uses TRBV3-1 with TRBJ2-1; 14 bases line up with TRBD2. The trim removed 5 bases at V and 9 bases at J, leaving 3 bases unmatched. CDR1 and CDR2 (germline): LGHDT, YNNKEL (reference sequence). The CDR3 length is 14 residues. CDR3 nucleotides: TGTGCCAGCAGCAGACTAGCGGGAGGGGGTGAGCAGTTCTTC. Translated: CASSRLAGGGEQFF.

The V gene is TRBV12-3 or TRBV12-4, the J gene TRBJ1-4; 8 bases are shared with TRBD1. The CDR3 sequence is 14 residues long. With V trimmed by 5 bases and J by 2 bases, 1 base remained unmatched. The CDR3 coding sequence is TGTGCCAGCAGTCGACAGGGGACTAATGAAAAACTGTTTTTT. Translated, it gives CASSRQGTNEKLFF.

The table lists this clonotype with a few counts. V is TRBV7-9 and J is TRBJ1-2; 8 nucleotides agree with TRBD1. Germline CDR1 SEHNR, CDR2 FQNEAQ (reference sequence). J gave up 5 bases and V 3 bases, and 5 bases lay outside the gene matches. The CDR3 covers 14 residues. The CDR3 nucleotides are TGTGCCAGCAGCTTGCAGGGGGCCGGATATGGCTACACCTTC. As protein: CASSLQGAGYGYTF. The variable domain in full, completed from reference TRBV7-9 and TRBJ1-2, reads DTGVSQNPRHKITKRGQNVTFRCDPISEHNRLYWYRQTLGQGPEFLTYFQNEAQLEKSRLLSDRFSAERPKGSFSTLEIQRTEQGDSAMYLCASSLQGAGYGYTFGSGTRLTVV.

The chain has TRBV7-3 and TRBJ2-3, with D possibly being TRBD2 (6 bases). Trimming shortened V by 7 bases and J by 4 bases, and 15 bases separated the two germline ends. CDR1 and CDR2 from the germline V gene are SGHTA and FQGTGA. This CDR3 is built from 14 residues. The CDR3 reads CASTLARGPDTQYF. The CDR3 nucleotides read TGTGCCAGCACCCTAGCGAGGGGCCCAGATACGCAGTATTTT.

The rearrangement uses TRBV3-1 and TRBJ2-4, with TRBD2 matching 14 bases. V dropped 3 bases and J dropped 15; count of bases not matched to a gene: 7. The CDR3 extends over 14 amino acids. CDR1 LGHDT and CDR2 YNNKEL come from the germline V gene (reference sequence). CDR3 nucleotide sequence: TGTGCCAGCAGCCACAGACTAGCGGGAGGGCCGGGGTACTTC. It is translated as CASSHRLAGGPGYF.

The chain couples TRBV28 to TRBJ1-3; D remains unclear. Trimming stripped 7 bases from V and 4 bases from J, with 20 bases between. Germline loops: CDR1 MDHEN, CDR2 SYDVKM. This CDR3 spans 16 amino acids. The CDR3 DNA reads TGTGCCAGCACCCCGCTTAGCAGAGGGTTAGGAAACACCATATATTTT. Translating it yields CASTPLSRGLGNTIYF.

The chain combines TRBV29-1 with TRBJ2-2; possibly TRBD2 for D (6 bases). Per germline, CDR1 SQVTM and CDR2 ANQGSEA. The CDR3 length is 14 residues. Trimming pared 8 bases from V and 0 bases from J, leaving 13 bases between. This CDR3 reads CSMFSGTNTGELFF. CDR3 nucleotides: TGCAGCATGTTTAGCGGCACGAACACCGGGGAGCTGTTTTTT.

This clonotype came up once. The V call is TRBV28, the J call TRBJ2-1; 12 bases are shared with TRBD2. Germline CDR1 and CDR2: MDHEN and SYDVKM. The length of the CDR3 is 15 residues. After removal of 4 bases from V and 6 bases from J, the junction contained 4 bases not matched to a gene. The CDR3 coding sequence is TGTGCCAGCAGTTATCGGACTAGCGGGACCAATGAGCAGTTCTTC. Amino acid sequence: CASSYRTSGTNEQFF.

In its sample, this clonotype was seen a few times. The rearrangement uses TRBV27 and TRBJ1-3; D perhaps matches TRBD1 (6 bases). The CDR3 has 15 amino acids. Trimming removed 6 bases from V and 2 bases from J, with 14 bases in between. Germline CDR1 is MNHEY and CDR2 is SMNVEV (reference sequence). The CDR3 loop is CASSLQGGTGNTIYF. The CDR3, as DNA: TGTGCCAGCAGCCTACAGGGTGGCACTGGAAACACCATATATTTT.

This clonotype was counted many times. The chain recombines TRBV28 with TRBJ2-2, with a tentative D call TRBD1 (5 bases). Germline assignment: CDR1 MDHEN and CDR2 SYDVKM. The CDR3 covers 16 residues. V lost 4 bases, J lost 0 bases, and 12 bases lay in between. In DNA form, the CDR3 reads TGTGCCAGCAGTTCCGACAGTACAACGAACACCGGGGAGCTGTTTTTT. Translating gives CASSSDSTTNTGELFF.

This clonotype was recorded many times. The chain links TRBV19 to TRBJ1-1; D gene unclear. Germline V CDR1 and CDR2: LNHDA, SQIVND (reference sequence). Trimming took 5 bases from V and 4 from J, leaving 35 bases between them. CDR3 length equals 21 residues. For the CDR3, the DNA is TGTGCCAGTAGTCAAGGGCGAATCTTCTCACTCGATGGGTTGGAGCGCACTGAAGCTTTCTTT. Residues: CASSQGRIFSLDGLERTEAFF.

V usage is TRBV20-1 and J usage is TRBJ2-5; D is undetermined. Trimming shortened V by 7 bases and J by 5 bases, and 17 bases separated the two germline ends. The CDR3 totals 13 residues. The germline CDR1 and CDR2 sequences are DFQATT and SNEGSKA (reference sequence). CDR3 in amino acids: CSETAAIRETQYF. The CDR3 DNA sequence: TGCAGTGAGACGGCGGCTATCCGGGAGACCCAGTACTTC.

This clonotype came up a few times. The rearrangement links TRBV7-9 to TRBJ2-7, with D possibly matching TRBD1 (5 bases). There are 14 residues in the CDR3. The germline gives CDR1 SEHNR, CDR2 FQNEAQ (reference sequence). Trimming stripped 1 base from V and 3 bases from J, with 10 bases between. The CDR3: CASSLEGNHYEQYF. The CDR3 bases are TGTGCCAGCAGCTTAGAGGGGAACCACTACGAGCAGTACTTC.

This clonotype was picked up many times. The chain joins TRBV9 to TRBJ1-2; 7 bases align to TRBD1. Germline lookup yields CDR1 SGDLS and CDR2 YYNGEE. The CDR3 covers 14 residues. V shed 4 bases and J 3 bases; nucleotides not matched to a gene: 6. CDR3 in amino acids: CASSQTGTDYGYTF. As DNA, the CDR3 is TGTGCCAGCAGCCAGACCGGGACAGACTATGGCTACACCTTC.

This chain uses TRBV11-3 with TRBJ2-4, with D possibly TRBD1 on 5 matching bases. The better agreement between TRBJ2-1 and the DNA end casts doubt on the J call. The CDR3 is 13 amino acids. Germline values: CDR1 SGHNT, CDR2 YENEEA. As DNA, the CDR3 is TGTGCCAGCAGCTTACAGGGTCCCGGCGAGCAGTTCTTC. It translates to CASSLQGPGEQFF.

This clonotype was observed many times. J is TRBJ2-5 and V is TRBV30, with unresolved D. CDR1 and CDR2 (germline): GTSNPN, SVGIG (reference sequence). CDR3 size: 12 residues. V was cut by 2 bases and J by 1 base, with 5 bases left in between. CDR3 amino acids: CAWSISQETQYF. CDR3 DNA: TGTGCCTGGAGTATAAGCCAAGAGACCCAGTACTTC.

This clonotype showed up many times. V usage is TRBV20-1 and J usage is TRBJ2-7, with D unresolved. Trimming left V 8 bases short and J 1 base short, with 12 bases between. Germline CDR1 reads DFQATT; CDR2 reads SNEGSKA (reference sequence). There are 12 residues in the CDR3. The CDR3 is CSSYRRSYEQYF. CDR3 DNA sequence: TGCAGTTCATATAGACGGTCCTACGAGCAGTACTTC.

There are many counts of this clonotype. The chain has TRBV12-3 or TRBV12-4 and TRBJ2-7, with TRBD1 identical over 11 bases. CDR3 length: 15 residues. V lost 1 base and J lost 7; bases outside the gene matches: 6. The CDR3 sequence is CASSLGGTGGHEQYF. CDR3 nucleotides: TGTGCCAGCAGTTTAGGTGGGACAGGGGGACATGAGCAGTACTTC.

This clonotype was recorded at least ten times. This chain connects TRBV28 to TRBJ2-7, with 7 bases matching TRBD1. Trimming cost V 6 bases and J 4 bases; bases outside gene matches: 15. Germline-derived CDR1 and CDR2 are MDHEN and SYDVKM. There are 16 residues in the CDR3. CDR3 protein: CASRIRGEGAWYEQYF. The CDR3 nucleotides are TGTGCCAGCAGAATTAGGGGAGAGGGGGCGTGGTACGAGCAGTACTTC.

This clonotype was seen more than once but under ten times. The chain uses TRBV7-2 and TRBJ2-2; no clear D gene. The CDR3 has 14 amino acids. Germline V CDR1 and CDR2: SGHTA, FQGNSA. The V end lost 4 bases, the J end lost 6 bases, and 12 bases lay between the germline ends. DNA of the CDR3: TGTGCCAGCAGCTCACCTACGAAACCCGGGGAGCTGTTTTTT. Encoded protein: CASSSPTKPGELFF.